Listed below are T cell receptor beta chains from one sample, sequenced in a study of beta chain features in type 1 diabetes. TCRdb's copy holds only in-frame clones and misses some; the assay was immunoSEQ multiplex PCR. The table has 550,000 to 850,000 clones, roughly an eighth seen once. The specimen was naive CD4+ T cells from blood. The receptors originated from a man aged 18 to 35 with type 1 diabetes. Both conserved end residues are part of each CDR3. D genes are given only for firm matches. Clone size appears in some rows only: once, few, many, or a class for an expanded clone.

V gene: TRBV7-3
J gene: TRBJ1-2
clone size: .
D gene: .
CDR3 DNA: TGTGCCAGCAGCCCCTTGGCCAGGTTTAACTATGGCTACACCTTC
CDR3 protein: CASSPLARFNYGYTF

V gene: TRBV25-1
J gene: TRBJ2-7
clone size: few
D gene: .
CDR3 DNA: TGTGCCAGCAGAGGGGGGTCCTACGAGCAGTACTTC
CDR3 protein: CASRGGSYEQYF

V gene: TRBV14
J gene: TRBJ1-1
clone size: .
D gene: TRBD1
CDR3 DNA: TGTGCCAGCAGCCAACGGACAGGGGAGACTTTCTTT
CDR3 protein: CASSQRTGETFF

V gene: TRBV2
J gene: TRBJ2-3
clone size: few
D gene: TRBD1
CDR3 DNA: TGTGCCAGCAGTCGGGACAGGGGGACAGATACGCAGTATTTT
CDR3 protein: CASSRDRGTDTQYF

V gene: TRBV7-9
J gene: TRBJ1-2
clone size: .
D gene: TRBD1
CDR3 DNA: TGTGCCAGCAGCCCACGGACAGGAGCTAACTATGGCTACACCTTC
CDR3 protein: CASSPRTGANYGYTF

V gene: TRBV10-3
J gene: TRBJ2-2
clone size: few
D gene: .
CDR3 DNA: TGTGCCATCAGGGCTGAACGTATCGGGGAGCTGTTTTTT
CDR3 protein: CAIRAERIGELFF

V gene: TRBV5-1
J gene: TRBJ1-1
clone size: .
D gene: .
CDR3 DNA: TGCGCCAGCAGCTTGGATCAGAACACTGAAGCTTTCTTT
CDR3 protein: CASSLDQNTEAFF

V gene: TRBV7-9
J gene: TRBJ2-5
clone size: few
D gene: .
CDR3 DNA: TGTGCCAGCAGCTTACGGGCTAGCCTTTTAGAGACCCAGTACTTC
CDR3 protein: CASSLRASLLETQYF

V gene: TRBV19
J gene: TRBJ2-7
clone size: .
D gene: TRBD1
CDR3 DNA: TGTGCCAGTAGTATGGGCAGGGGGCTCAACGAGCAGTACTTC
CDR3 protein: CASSMGRGLNEQYF

V gene: TRBV27
J gene: TRBJ2-1
clone size: .
D gene: .
CDR3 DNA: TGTGCCAGCAGTTTATCGTTAAGTTCCCTTGGCTCCTACAATGAGCAGTTCTTC
CDR3 protein: CASSLSLSSLGSYNEQFF

V gene: TRBV6-1
J gene: TRBJ1-5
clone size: few
D gene: .
CDR3 DNA: TGTGCCAGCACCTCCCGGGTTAGTAGCAATCAGCCCCAGCATTTT
CDR3 protein: CASTSRVSSNQPQHF

V gene: TRBV29-1
J gene: TRBJ2-7
clone size: few
D gene: .
CDR3 DNA: TGCAGCGTTGAATCCGCCTACGAGCAGTACTTC
CDR3 protein: CSVESAYEQYF

V gene: TRBV12-5
J gene: TRBJ2-2
clone size: .
D gene: .
CDR3 DNA: TGTGCTAGTTGCGAAGGGACACCCGGGGAGCTGTTTTTT
CDR3 protein: CASCEGTPGELFF

V gene: TRBV5-1
J gene: TRBJ2-3
clone size: once
D gene: TRBD1
CDR3 DNA: TGCGCCAGCTACTCTTTTCCGGGACAGGGGTCAGATACGCAGTATTTT
CDR3 protein: CASYSFPGQGSDTQYF

V gene: TRBV28
J gene: TRBJ2-7
clone size: few
D gene: .
CDR3 DNA: TGTGCCAGCAGAGACTCTCTTTGGGGGAACTACGAGCAGTACTTC
CDR3 protein: CASRDSLWGNYEQYF

V gene: TRBV29-1
J gene: TRBJ1-4
clone size: few
D gene: .
CDR3 DNA: TGCAGCGTTGAAGACCCCGGGAGGGTAGAACTGTTTTTT
CDR3 protein: CSVEDPGRVELFF

V gene: TRBV2
J gene: TRBJ1-2
clone size: .
D gene: .
CDR3 DNA: TGTGCCAGCAGTCGGGACTCCGGGAGGCACACCTTC
CDR3 protein: CASSRDSGRHTF

V gene: TRBV11-2
J gene: TRBJ2-7
clone size: .
D gene: .
CDR3 DNA: TGTGCCAGCAGCTTAGGGGCAGGGCTCACCTACGAGCAGTACTTC
CDR3 protein: CASSLGAGLTYEQYF

V gene: TRBV15
J gene: TRBJ1-5
clone size: .
D gene: .
CDR3 DNA: TGTGCCACCAGCAGAGAGAAGAATCAGCCCCAGCATTTT
CDR3 protein: CATSREKNQPQHF

V gene: TRBV11-3
J gene: TRBJ1-3
clone size: few
D gene: .
CDR3 DNA: TGTGCCAGCAGCACCAGGGCGGCGGACACCATATATTTT
CDR3 protein: CASSTRAADTIYF

V gene: TRBV29-1
J gene: TRBJ1-2
clone size: .
D gene: .
CDR3 DNA: TGCAGCGTTGAAGGGGTGGGGCGAGATAACTATGGCTACACCTTC
CDR3 protein: CSVEGVGRDNYGYTF

V gene: TRBV6-5
J gene: TRBJ1-2
clone size: few
D gene: .
CDR3 DNA: TGTGCCAGCAGCCGCATGATTGCAGGGGACGATGGCTACACCTTC
CDR3 protein: CASSRMIAGDDGYTF

V gene: TRBV19
J gene: TRBJ1-2
clone size: .
D gene: TRBD1
CDR3 DNA: TGTGCCAGTACCTCACCGTTGGACAGGGCGGACTATGGCTACACCTTC
CDR3 protein: CASTSPLDRADYGYTF

V gene: TRBV18
J gene: TRBJ2-7
clone size: few
D gene: .
CDR3 DNA: TGTGCCAGCTCACCACCGAGCGGTTCCTACGAGCAGTACTTC
CDR3 protein: CASSPPSGSYEQYF

V gene: TRBV19
J gene: TRBJ2-7
clone size: .
D gene: .
CDR3 DNA: TGTGCCAGTAGTATTGGCCCCCTTGGGTACGAGCAGTACTTC
CDR3 protein: CASSIGPLGYEQYF

V gene: TRBV5-1
J gene: TRBJ2-3
clone size: few
D gene: .
CDR3 DNA: TGCGCCAGCAGCTTGGCCACTTCGGGCACAGATACGCAGTATTTT
CDR3 protein: CASSLATSGTDTQYF

V gene: TRBV5-1
J gene: TRBJ1-4
clone size: .
D gene: .
CDR3 DNA: TGCGCCAGCAGCTTGGCAGGACAGTCTAATGAAAAACTGTTTTTT
CDR3 protein: CASSLAGQSNEKLFF

V gene: TRBV7-7
J gene: TRBJ2-1
clone size: few
D gene: TRBD2
CDR3 DNA: TGTGCCAGCAGCGCCGCCGGGACTAGCTACATGGGGCGGCAGTTCTTC
CDR3 protein: CASSAAGTSYMGRQFF

V gene: TRBV6-5
J gene: TRBJ2-3
clone size: .
D gene: .
CDR3 DNA: TGTGCCAGCACCGAGGGGGGAACAGATACGCAGTATTTT
CDR3 protein: CASTEGGTDTQYF